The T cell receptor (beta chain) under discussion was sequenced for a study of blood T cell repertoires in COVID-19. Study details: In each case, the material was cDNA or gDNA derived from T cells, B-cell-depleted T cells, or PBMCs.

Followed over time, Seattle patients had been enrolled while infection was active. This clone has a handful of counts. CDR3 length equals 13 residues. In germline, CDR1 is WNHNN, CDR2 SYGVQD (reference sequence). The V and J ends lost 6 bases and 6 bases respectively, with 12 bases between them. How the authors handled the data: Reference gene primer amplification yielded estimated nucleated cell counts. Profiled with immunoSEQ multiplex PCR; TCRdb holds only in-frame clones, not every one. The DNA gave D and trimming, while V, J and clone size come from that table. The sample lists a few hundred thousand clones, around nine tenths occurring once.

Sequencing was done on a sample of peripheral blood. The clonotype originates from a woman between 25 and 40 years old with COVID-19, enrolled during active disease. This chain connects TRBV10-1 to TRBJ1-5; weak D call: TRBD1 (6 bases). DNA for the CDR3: TGCGCCAGCAGCGCAGGGGTAGGTCAGCCCCAGCATTTT. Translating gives CASSAGVGQPQHF.